Following are 9 T cell receptor beta chains from one sample sequenced in a study of blood T cell repertoires in COVID-19. Sequencing used immunoSEQ multiplex PCR; TCRdb keeps in-frame clones, though not all of them. The table has some 400,000 clones, around 87% seen once; the top ten hold 10%. The sequenced sample consisted of peripheral blood. The receptors were sampled from a woman between 25 and 40 years old with COVID-19, enrolled during active disease.

The rearrangement uses TRBV14 and TRBJ2-3; 9 bases map to TRBD2. With V trimmed by 1 base and J by 1 base, 3 bases remained unmatched. The CDR3 has 16 residues. Germline V gene data show CDR1 as SGHDN and CDR2 as FVKESK. CDR3 nucleotides: TGTGCCAGCAGCCAAGCAGGACTAGCGCGCACAGATACGCAGTATTTT. It translates to CASSQAGLARTDTQYF.

This clone was detected only a few times. The chain has TRBV2 and TRBJ2-2; possibly TRBD2 for D (6 bases). Germline CDR1 is SNHLY and CDR2 is FYNNEI. This CDR3 is built from 16 residues. V was pared by 2 bases and J by 5 bases, with 15 bases between. CDR3 nucleotide sequence: TGTGCCAGCAGTGAATTCCACTTTCGGGGGACCGGGGAGCTGTTTTTT. This sequence encodes CASSEFHFRGTGELFF.

This chain connects TRBV2 to TRBJ1-6; the D gene is possibly TRBD1 (5 bases). The CDR3 contains 15 residues. Deletions cut 2 bases from V and 12 bases from J, with 17 bases between. Germline CDR1 is SNHLY and CDR2 is FYNNEI. In DNA form, the CDR3 reads TGTGCCAGCAGTGAAAGCGCTAGAAGGGGTGGACCCCTCCACTTT. Protein sequence: CASSESARRGGPLHF.

J is TRBJ2-7 and V is TRBV7-6, with 9 bases that match TRBD1. Looked up from germline, CDR1 is SGHVS and CDR2 is FNYEAQ. This CDR3 has 16 amino acids. V shed 1 base, J shed 3 bases, and the junction held 7 bases outside the gene matches. Here the CDR3 DNA reads TGTGCCAGCAGCTTAGGAGGGGGGACAGGGTACTACGAGCAGTACTTC. Amino acid sequence: CASSLGGGTGYYEQYF.

J is TRBJ2-4 and V is TRBV6-5, with a possible D match to TRBD1 (6 bases). Trimming took 3 bases from V and 0 from J, leaving 12 bases between them. The CDR3 sequence is 16 residues long. Per germline, CDR1 MNHEY and CDR2 SVGAGI. DNA of the CDR3: TGTGCCAGCAGTTATGAGGAACAGGGAGCCAAAAACATTCAGTACTTC. It codes for CASSYEEQGAKNIQYF.

This chain links TRBV4-1 with TRBJ1-2; unclear D gene. CDR1 and CDR2 from the germline V gene are MGHRA and YSYEKL. Between the trimmed V and J ends, which lost 4 bases and 0 bases, there was a span of 12 bases. The CDR3 runs 15 residues. The CDR3 DNA reads TGCGCCAGCAGCCCCTTTACAGCAGCTAACTATGGCTACACCTTC. It is translated as CASSPFTAANYGYTF.

J is TRBJ1-1 and V is TRBV6-5; the D is unclear. V was pared by 5 bases and J by 7 bases, with 14 bases between. Germline values: CDR1 MNHEY, CDR2 SVGAGI. The CDR3 contains 13 residues. The CDR3, as DNA: TGTGCCAGCAGTCCGCGGGGTCCTTATGAAGCTTTCTTT. Protein sequence: CASSPRGPYEAFF.

This chain connects TRBV29-1 to TRBJ2-5; D possibly corresponds to TRBD1 (6 bases). The CDR3 is 12 amino acids. The V end lost 2 bases, the J end lost 9 bases, and 13 bases lay between the germline ends. Germline V lookup: CDR1 SQVTM, CDR2 ANQGSEA. The CDR3 is CSVESPGDPQYF. The CDR3 DNA reads as TGCAGCGTTGAATCTCCAGGGGATCCCCAGTACTTC. Based on the CDR3 plus reference TRBV29-1 and TRBJ2-5, the full variable domain is SAVISQKPSRDICQRGTSLTIQCQVDSQVTMMFWYRQQPGQSLTLIATANQGSEATYESGFVIDKFPISRPNLTFSTLTVSNMSPEDSSIYLCSVESPGDPQYFGPGTRLLVL.

The CDR3, as DNA: TGCAGTGCTAGTGGACTAGCGGGATGGAATGAGCAGTTCTTC. Translation gives CSASGLAGWNEQFF. The chain employs TRBV20-1 and TRBJ2-1, with 12 positions matching TRBD2. Trimming removed 3 bases from V and 7 bases from J; junction bases left unmatched: 4. CDR1 is DFQATT and CDR2 is SNEGSKA in the germline V gene (reference sequence). The CDR3 covers 14 residues.